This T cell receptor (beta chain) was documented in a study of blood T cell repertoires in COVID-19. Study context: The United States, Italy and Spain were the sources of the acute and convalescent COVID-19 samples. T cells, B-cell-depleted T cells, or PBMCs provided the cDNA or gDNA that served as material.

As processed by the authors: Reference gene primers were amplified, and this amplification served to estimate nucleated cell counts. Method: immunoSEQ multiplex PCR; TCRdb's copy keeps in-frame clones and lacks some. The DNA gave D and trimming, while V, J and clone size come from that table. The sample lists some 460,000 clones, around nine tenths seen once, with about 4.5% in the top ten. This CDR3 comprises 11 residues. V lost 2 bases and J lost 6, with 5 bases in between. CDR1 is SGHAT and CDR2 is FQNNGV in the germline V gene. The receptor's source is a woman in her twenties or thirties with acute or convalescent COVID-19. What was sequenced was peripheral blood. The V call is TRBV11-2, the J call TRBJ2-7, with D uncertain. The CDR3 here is CASSLYGEQYF. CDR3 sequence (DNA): TGTGCCAGCAGCTTATACGGCGAGCAGTACTTC. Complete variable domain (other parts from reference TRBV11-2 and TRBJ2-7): EAGVAQSPRYKIIEKRQSVAFWCNPISGHATLYWYQQILGQGPKLLIQFQNNGVVDDSQLPKDRFSAERLKGVDSTLKIQPAKLEDSAVYLCASSLYGEQYFGPGTRLTVT.